This T cell receptor (beta chain) was identified during a study of T cells in Graves' hyperthyroidism and ophthalmopathy. CDR3 size: 13 residues. V dropped 6 bases and J dropped 4 bases, with 7 bases sitting between them. Germline CDR1 and CDR2: ENHRY and SYGVKD. This clonotype has a handful of counts. The investigators amplified TCR beta CDR3 regions from RNA transcripts. HTBI primers drove first-round RT-PCR of the TCR CDR3. In TCRdb, the multiplex PCR reads were re-called with MiXCR into one record per CDR3 protein. The repertoire includes more than 300,000 distinct CDR3 sequences, approximately 15% of them detected once, and approximately 11% sits in the top ten. Clinical symptoms, serum thyroxine, TRAb, thyroid ultrasound and orbital computed tomography informed diagnoses.

Sample: blood. The chain uses TRBV10-3 and TRBJ1-6; TRBD1 might be the D (6 bases). This receptor was identified in a woman in her fifties or sixties with Graves' hyperthyroidism. This CDR3 is CAIRGQYNSPLHF. As DNA, the CDR3 is TGTGCCATCAGGGGACAATATAATTCACCCCTCCACTTT.